This TCR beta chain was captured by sequencing in a study of cytomegalovirus exposure and HLA in healthy donors. Notes on the study in general: The study put some 150 TCR beta chains on its list as cytomegalovirus-associated. An analysis was carried out later, and it reportedly showed fewer N-insertions in an Asian-associated ancestry cluster than the approximately 610-donor mean.

The PCR made use of 60 Vbeta and 13 Jbeta primers. TCRdb's table, derived via immunoSEQ multiplex PCR, lists solely in-frame clones and lacks some. The sample holds 65,000 to 100,000 clones, over 75% seen once. Healthy bone marrow donors made up the cohort. Remarks on this clone: Its antigen is still unknown. At one of its ends the junction is not consistent with the germline gene, which may arise from a read error.

Germline-derived CDR1 and CDR2 are SNHLY and FYNNEI. The length of the CDR3 is 15 residues. This TCR came from a female donor in good health and CMV-seronegative. The sequencing input was PBMCs. The V and J genes are TRBV2 and TRBJ1-2, with 11 bases aligning to TRBD1. In nucleotides, the CDR3 is TGTGCCAGCAGTCCTCGCTCAGGGACAGGGGGTCTCACAATCTTC. Residues: CASSPRSGTGGLTIF.